This TCR beta chain was recorded in a study of CD8 T cells in Susac syndrome (dated by TCRdb to the late 2010s). About the full investigation: Repertoire sequencing was used to test whether CD8+ T cell activation and differentiation in Susac syndrome was antigen driven.

The paper as a whole reports these results and caveats: The study acknowledged that relatively few individuals were included in the TCR sequencing and HLA analysis.

High-throughput TCR beta sequencing profiled peripheral blood CD8+ and CD4+ T cells from healthy donors, Susac syndrome patients and multiple sclerosis patients. Healthy donors were included as age- and sex-matched controls. Bulk CD8+ and CD4+ T cells were purified by magnetic negative isolation, while CD8+ TEMRA cells were enriched using FACS. Blood was drawn into EDTA tubes, processed within 24 hours, and PBMCs were isolated by density gradient centrifugation. PBMCs intended for TCR sequencing were cryopreserved in liquid nitrogen and thawed later in a water bath at 37 degrees C. Purity of sorted or isolated CD4+, CD8+ and CD8+ TEMRA cells was at least 90%. V is reduced by 11 bases and J by 1 base, leaving a spacing of 9 bases between them. Measured from the cysteine to the phenylalanine, the CDR3 is 13 residues long. Only the CDR3 DNA is retained, 39 bases long and in frame from the first base.

With respect to this clonotype: Its antigen remains undetermined. Base-call qualities are not available, and no considerably larger clone is one nucleotide away.

RNA was extracted using the RNeasy kit, and about 0.5 to 1 ug of the RNA was reverse transcribed with random hexamers. The immunoSEQ multiplex PCR assay, which covers 54 Vbeta and 13 Jbeta segments, was used to amplify TCR beta CDR3 regions. PCR amplification bias was corrected using a synthetic template baseline for primer optimization and computational correction. The authors' analysis ran thus. Only productive sequences were kept, with reads annotated to V, D and J genes according to IMGT and analyzed in immunoSEQ Analyzer. Clonality was computed as one minus Shannon entropy normalized by log2 of the number of productive unique sequences. For each patient and control, public and private clones were evaluated among the 100 most prevalent clones. Susac-specific clones were defined as absent from healthy and MS cohorts, over a thousand published viral clones and other ImmuneACCESS disease sequences. TCRdb redid the processing of the public reads, applying fastp at Q25 and MiXCR, and retained in-frame beta chains. Rows are combined by CDR3 protein, so each entry shows the most common genes and DNA. The V and J calls come from TCRdb's annotation, not from the publication. The table for this sample lists roughly 120,000 distinct CDR3 sequences; around 95% of them were counted only once. The ten biggest clones cover just over 0.095% of the sample.

The sample taken for sequencing was CD4+ T cells from PBMCs. This chain is built from TRBV12-3 or TRBV12-4 and TRBJ2-6, with no D gene named confidently. The TCR originated in a human donor in good health. The CDR3 amino acid sequence is: CASRNSGANVLTF. The DNA is TGTGCCTCGAGGAATTCTGGGGCCAACGTCCTGACTTTC.